This TCR beta chain was profiled in a study of T cell responses to AZD1222 COVID-19 vaccine (dated by TCRdb to about 2021). Background for the entire study: A total of 233 trial participants underwent TCR sequencing, of whom nearly 210 had received two doses of AZD1222 and about 25 had received two doses of the MenACWY control vaccine. Trial participants were enrolled into age subgroups of 18-55, 56-69 and 70-plus years, which contained about 160, 30 and 59 TCR-sequenced participants, respectively.

Comments on this clone: No antigen is known for it. Per-base qualities were not stored, and no clone one base away is much larger.

The CDR3 regions of human TCRbeta chains were subjected to immunosequencing. Processing in the source paper ran as follows. TCRs in the repertoires were matched against a reference library of SARS-CoV-2-specific TCRs that had been generated with the MIRA antigen-specificity platform. Breadth was defined as the fraction of unique TCRs that were SARS-CoV-2-associated, and depth was defined as the fraction of total T cells that were SARS-CoV-2-associated. Using the MIRA data, each spike-specific TCR was mapped to the spike region that the TCR reacts to and placed in a CD4 or CD8 class. Log10-transformed breadth and depth values were compared by one-way ANOVA with Sidak's multiple comparisons tests. TCRdb's version of the immuneACCESS table is confined to in-frame rearrangements and falls short of the full clone set. An unresolved V gene accounts for under half of the shortfall where checked; the remainder is of unknown origin. V, J and clone size reflect that table, while D and trimming were determined from the DNA. The table for this sample lists 150,000 or so clones; around 90% of them were counted only once. The ten largest account for around 3.8% of the sample.

In the germline V gene (reference sequence), CDR1 corresponds to SEHNR and CDR2 to FQNEAQ. The CDR3 contains 15 residues, cysteine and phenylalanine counted. Only the CDR3 DNA stays, 45 bases, in frame from base 1. V was cut back by 4 bases and J by 5 bases, leaving a gap of 15 bases between them. Here is what the overall study found, with its caveats: The whole spike protein was spanned by vaccine-associated CD4 TCRs, and dominant responses were seen in regions 160-218 and 743-854. In the small 56-69-year group, the increase in depth fell short of significance, most likely because of low power. Participants were mostly white British, with more females than males. The authors suggested clonal diversity may have been underestimated. Because no day 14 peak-response samples were available, the repertoires could be characterized only after the peak T cell response. After two AZD1222 doses, both the breadth and the depth of spike-specific TCRs were significantly higher than at day 0 and than in MenACWY recipients. Conclusions about previously exposed vaccinees are limited, since just six or seven AZD1222 recipients were seropositive for SARS-CoV-2 at baseline. Nearly half of unique spike-specific TCRs reportedly recognized epitopes outside regions mutated in the B.1.351 and B.1.1.7 variants.

This specimen's time point label, per the study, means: about 28 days (+/-7) after the second vaccine dose. AZD1222 recipients whose second dose came at about 4 weeks and those whose second dose came at about 12 weeks were combined into one group, since spike-specific TCR depth and breadth did not differ between the two schedules. The vaccinee samples were drawn from two UK trials, COV001 and COV002, one of which was a single-blind randomized controlled phase 2/3 trial testing AZD1222 (ChAdOx1 nCoV-19) in healthy adults. Trial participant PBMC samples were collected at day 0 and day 28 after the second dose for TCRbeta chain sequencing.

The material was peripheral blood, obtained 28 days after the second AZD1222 dose. The rearranged chain carries TRBV7-9 and TRBJ1-5; confidence is insufficient to name the D gene. This receptor was taken from an adult who received the AZD1222 COVID-19 vaccine. The nucleotide sequence reads as follows: TGTGCCAGCAGCTCCTCAGGCATAGACTATCAGCCCCAGCATTTT. This sequence encodes CASSSSGIDYQPQHF.